This note documents a single TCR beta chain sequence. Its antigen is as yet unknown. In TCRdb, the reads were re-called with MiXCR into one record per CDR3 protein. Seen here are 170,000 or so distinct CDR3 sequences, 17% observed once, and the top ten hold about 23%. These data belong to a study of T cell repertoires in cytomegalovirus infection. At the level of the study: Public TCR beta signatures provided an indication of both CMV infection and a matching HLA type.

The CDR3 spans 15 residues. Germline lookup yields CDR1 MNHEY and CDR2 SMNVEV (reference sequence). V was pared by 5 bases and J by 3 bases, with 16 bases between. The study, taken as a whole, reports: People with CMV and the relevant HLA were identified by cumulative public TCR beta family frequency. HLA-C-restricted, CMV-specific TCR beta clonotypes were dominant ex vivo.

The rearrangement uses TRBV27 and TRBJ2-5; the D gene is possibly TRBD1 (6 bases). The receptor comes from a human donor in good health (CMV status not recorded). Some clones in this sample may be carry-over from other donors' samples. The source material was CD8+ T cells from PBMCs. The CDR3 loop is CASSPGPTGKETQYF. The DNA of the CDR3 is TGTGCCAGCAGTCCAGGACCTACAGGGAAAGAGACCCAGTACTTC.